This TCR beta chain was captured by sequencing in a study of T cell responses to AZD1222 COVID-19 vaccine (dated by TCRdb to the early 2020s). General notes on the study: AZD1222 recipients with second doses at about 4 weeks or about 12 weeks were pooled, because spike-specific TCR depth and breadth did not differ between schedules. TCR sequencing was performed for about 240 trial participants, of whom about 200 were given two doses of AZD1222 and approximately 25 were given two doses of MenACWY control vaccine. Trial participants were enrolled into age subgroups of 18-55, 56-69 and 70-plus years, which contained around 150, 28 and 57 TCR-sequenced participants, respectively.

Turning to this clone: No antigen is known for it. Qualities for individual bases were not recorded, and no much larger clone is one base off.

The CDR3 regions of human TCRbeta chains were analyzed by immunosequencing. The paper's data handling went like this. TCRs in the repertoires were matched against a reference library of SARS-CoV-2-specific TCRs that had been generated with the MIRA antigen-specificity platform. Breadth meant the fraction of unique TCRs that were SARS-CoV-2-associated, whereas depth meant the fraction of total T cells that were SARS-CoV-2-associated. Using the MIRA data, each spike-specific TCR was assigned both to the spike region to which the TCR was reactive and to a CD4 or CD8 class. Log10-transformed breadth and depth values were compared by one-way ANOVA with Sidak's multiple comparisons tests. TCRdb carries this immuneACCESS record with in-frame sequences only. Its versions omit some clonotypes, under half of them owing to an unresolved V gene in the studies checked, with the rest unexplained. V and J calls and clone size are as listed in that table; D and trimming were resolved from the DNA. This sample holds some 150,000 clones; 70% to 90% were observed only once. Less than 2.5% of the sample rests with the top ten.

In light of the paper, this sample's time point label describes: baseline before first vaccination. Vaccinee samples were obtained from the UK trials COV001 and COV002, which included a single-blind randomized controlled phase 2/3 trial of AZD1222 (ChAdOx1 nCoV-19) in healthy adults. For TCRbeta chain sequencing, PBMC samples were collected from trial participants at day 0 and at day 28 after the second dose. Measured from the cysteine to the phenylalanine, the CDR3 is 19 residues long. Only the CDR3 region is kept as DNA, spanning 57 bases read in frame from base 1. V is trimmed back by 3 bases and J by 0 bases, and the junction contains 13 bases that no gene match accounts for. The CDR1 and CDR2 encoded by the germline V gene are LGHNA and YSLEER. Study-wide conclusions, independent of this receptor: After two AZD1222 doses, both the breadth and the depth of spike-specific TCRs were significantly higher than at day 0 and than in MenACWY recipients. CD4 TCRs associated with the vaccine covered the entire spike protein, and the dominant responses were in regions 160-218 and 743-854. The 56-69-year group was small, and its depth increase did not reach significance, likely because of low power. Nearly half of unique spike-specific TCRs reportedly recognized epitopes outside regions mutated in the B.1.351 and B.1.1.7 variants. Conclusions about previously exposed vaccinees are limited because only six or seven AZD1222 recipients were SARS-CoV-2 seropositive at baseline. Because no day 14 peak-response samples were available, the repertoires could be characterized only after the peak T cell response. Most participants were white British and females outnumbered males, and the authors suggested that clonal diversity may have been underestimated.

This chain is built from TRBV4-3 and TRBJ2-2; a stretch of 7 junction bases matches TRBD2. The receptor was isolated from an adult in good health. This specimen consisted of peripheral blood, obtained on day 0 of AZD1222 vaccination. The CDR3 protein: CASSHDLADIYANTGELFF. The sequenced DNA: TGCGCCAGCAGCCATGATCTAGCGGACATTTACGCGAACACCGGGGAGCTGTTTTTT.